The rows below give T cell receptor beta chains drawn from one sample of a study of response to subunit inactivated influenza vaccine. TCRdb used MiXCR to reprocess the RT-PCR reads, holding one entry per CDR3 protein. The sample holds hundreds of thousands of distinct CDR3 sequences, 15% to 18% seen once. The sequences come from PBMCs from blood, collected roughly 12 days after vaccination. Every receptor here comes from a man aged 50-59 years who received an inactivated influenza vaccine. Both conserved end residues are part of each CDR3. The D gene is left open where the match is weak. The listing skips clone size in some rows; elsewhere it reads once, few, many or a size class.

>19|TRBD2|TRBV27|TRBJ2-1|few
TGTGCCAGCAGTCAGGACGGGACTAGCGGGGGCCTCTCCTACAATGAGCAGTTCTTC
CASSQDGTSGGLSYNEQFF
>14|TRBD2|TRBV2|TRBJ2-3|few
TGTGCCAGCCGGGAGCGGGGGGGCACAGATACGCAGTATTTT
CASRERGGTDTQYF
>15|-|TRBV10-3|TRBJ2-1|-
TGTGCCATCAGTCCCCTGCAGAGCTCCTACAATGAGCAGTTCTTC
CAISPLQSSYNEQFF
>16|TRBD2|TRBV7-2|TRBJ2-1|many
TGTGCCAGCAGCTTAATAGCGGGGGGGCCTTTGAATGAGCAGTTCTTC
CASSLIAGGPLNEQFF
>14|-|TRBV5-5|TRBJ1-1|many
TGTGCCAGCAGCTTCGGCATGGCGAACACTGAAGCTTTCTTT
CASSFGMANTEAFF
>15|-|TRBV28|TRBJ2-7|-
TGTGCCAGCTACGGGTCCGGCGGGACCTCCTACGAGCAGTACTTC
CASYGSGGTSYEQYF
>13|TRBD2|TRBV7-9|TRBJ2-5|-
TGTGCCAGCACAACTAGCGGCCTCGAGACCCAGTACTTC
CASTTSGLETQYF
>15|TRBD1|TRBV5-4|TRBJ1-1|few
TGTGCCAGCGCCCGCCCGGGACAGGGGTTCACTGAAGCTTTCTTT
CASARPGQGFTEAFF
>15|TRBD2|TRBV5-5|TRBJ2-5|-
TGTGCCAGCAGGTTAGCGGGAAATCGCGGTGAGACCCAGTACTTC
CASRLAGNRGETQYF
>15|TRBD2|TRBV6-2/TRBV6-3|TRBJ2-7|-
TGTGCCAGCAGCAACCCTAGCGGGGGGTTCTACGAGCAGTACTTC
CASSNPSGGFYEQYF
>11|-|TRBV20-1|TRBJ2-1|few
TGCAGTGCTAGATGGGGCAATGAGCAGTTCTTC
CSARWGNEQFF
>15|-|TRBV11-2|TRBJ2-5|few
TGTGCCAGCAGCTTAGCCAGGGGCCATCAAGAGACCCAGTACTTC
CASSLARGHQETQYF
>16|-|TRBV4-2|TRBJ2-7|-
TGTGCCAGCAGCCAAGAAGTCACAGGTTTTTCCTACGAGCAGTACTTC
CASSQEVTGFSYEQYF
>16|TRBD1|TRBV5-6|TRBJ2-3|-
TGTGCCAGCAGCCGGGACAGGGGAGCAAGCACAGATACGCAGTATTTT
CASSRDRGASTDTQYF
>15|-|TRBV6-2/TRBV6-3|TRBJ2-2|many
TGTGCCAGCAGTTACGGGCGGCTTAACACCGGGGAGCTGTTTTTT
CASSYGRLNTGELFF
>15|TRBD1|TRBV5-1|TRBJ2-7|few
TGCGCCAGCAGACCCCGCCTGACAGGGGATTACGAGCAGTACTTC
CASRPRLTGDYEQYF
>16|-|TRBV6-5|TRBJ2-2|few
TGTGCCAGCAGTTATGACCTAAAGCCGAACACCGGGGAGCTGTTTTTT
CASSYDLKPNTGELFF
>15|-|TRBV11-2|TRBJ1-4|-
TGTGCCAGCAGCTTAGAGGATTTGGCTGGAGAAAAACTGTTTTTT
CASSLEDLAGEKLFF
>15|-|TRBV6-1|TRBJ2-3|-
TGTGCCAGCAGTGAATTCGAGGGGGGAGCGGATACGCAGTATTTT
CASSEFEGGADTQYF
>14|-|TRBV7-9|TRBJ2-3|-
TGTGCCAGCACCGTCGGACGCGGTTGGGATACGCAGTATTTT
CASTVGRGWDTQYF
>17|-|TRBV14|TRBJ1-1|few
TGTGCCAGCAGCCACTCCTACCACCCCCGACAGGACAATGAAGCTTTCTTT
CASSHSYHPRQDNEAFF
>15|-|TRBV28|TRBJ2-7|-
TGTGCCAGCCGTCCTTCTATGGCTTTTAGCGACGAGCAGTACTTC
CASRPSMAFSDEQYF
>13|-|TRBV29-1|TRBJ2-7|few
TGCAGCGTCCCGAGTACGAGCTCCTACGAGCAGTACTTC
CSVPSTSSYEQYF
>12|-|TRBV10-1|TRBJ2-3|-
TGCGCCAGCAGTGAGCCCGGGGATACGCAGTATTTT
CASSEPGDTQYF
>16|TRBD1|TRBV7-2|TRBJ2-7|-
TGTGCCAGCAGCTTAGGCGGGACAGGGAAATCCTACGAGCAGTACTTC
CASSLGGTGKSYEQYF
>16|TRBD1|TRBV12-3/TRBV12-4|TRBJ1-1|-
TGTGCCAGCAGTCCACGGCTTACAGGGGTGAACACTGAAGCTTTCTTT
CASSPRLTGVNTEAFF
>15|TRBD2|TRBV7-3|TRBJ2-2|-
TGTGCCAGCAGCTTAACTGGCGGGAGAACCGGGGAGCTGTTTTTT
CASSLTGGRTGELFF
>12|TRBD1|TRBV29-1|TRBJ2-1|few
TGCAGCGTCTACCCAGGGGGCAATGAGCAGTTCTTC
CSVYPGGNEQFF
>15|-|TRBV7-9|TRBJ2-7|-
TGTGCCAGCAGCTTATCGGCGTCCAGCTCCTACGAGCAGTACTTC
CASSLSASSSYEQYF
>15|TRBD2|TRBV28|TRBJ2-7|few
TGTGCCAGCCGAACCCCGGGAGGGGGCTCCTACGAGCAGTACTTC
CASRTPGGGSYEQYF
>15|-|TRBV6-2/TRBV6-3|TRBJ2-7|few
TGTGCCAGCAGTCGTCCGGGGCGGGTAAACTACGAGCAGTACTTC
CASSRPGRVNYEQYF
>15|-|TRBV6-5|TRBJ2-4|-
TGTGCCAGCAGTTACTCTTCGGTTGGCAAAAACATTCAGTACTTC
CASSYSSVGKNIQYF
>13|-|TRBV9|TRBJ2-5|many
TGTGCCAGCAGCGTTAACCCAGAAGAGACCCAGTACTTC
CASSVNPEETQYF
>16|-|TRBV5-1|TRBJ2-3|few
TGCGCCAGCAGCTTCCTCCGGGGCGGGGGCACAGATACGCAGTATTTT
CASSFLRGGGTDTQYF
>14|-|TRBV27|TRBJ2-7|few
TGTGCCAGCAGGGGTGGGGGCATGACCTACGAGCAGTACTTC
CASRGGGMTYEQYF
>15|TRBD2|TRBV28|TRBJ2-5|few
TGTGCCAGCAGGGGAAGCGGGGGGTACCAAGAGACCCAGTACTTC
CASRGSGGYQETQYF
>15|TRBD1|TRBV5-1|TRBJ2-3|-
TGCGCCAGCAGCTTGGGAGGGGGCAACACAGATACGCAGTATTTT
CASSLGGGNTDTQYF
>11|-|TRBV7-9|TRBJ1-4|-
TGTGCCATCAATACGGGGGAAAAACTGTTTTTT
CAINTGEKLFF
>16|-|TRBV6-1|TRBJ2-5|-
TGTGCCAGCGCCTCCAACGCCGCGCGGGGCCGGGAGACCCAGTACTTC
CASASNAARGRETQYF
>18|-|TRBV5-4|TRBJ2-3|few
TGTGCCAGCAGCTTTTTCGGATCGGGGGCCTGGGGCACAGATACGCAGTATTTT
CASSFFGSGAWGTDTQYF
>12|-|TRBV6-6|TRBJ2-1|-
TGTGCCAGCAGTTACCAGGCCGTCGGTGGGTTCTTC
CASSYQAVGGFF
>14|-|TRBV4-1|TRBJ1-2|-
TGCGCCAGCAGCCAAGAAGTCGTAAACTATGGCTACACCTTC
CASSQEVVNYGYTF
>16|-|TRBV5-1|TRBJ2-2|-
TGCGCCAGCAGCGTGGTGGAGGGACTGCTCACCGGGGAGCTGTTTTTT
CASSVVEGLLTGELFF
>14|-|TRBV7-8|TRBJ1-6|-
TGTGCCAGCAGCCGACAGGTGTATAATTCACCCCTCCACTTT
CASSRQVYNSPLHF
>12|-|TRBV7-9|TRBJ2-1|-
TGTGCCAGCACCCTCCTGGGCAATGAGCAGTTCTTC
CASTLLGNEQFF
>14|-|TRBV20-1|TRBJ2-7|few
TGCAGTGCTACAAACACGCAAAAGGGTGACGAGCAGTACTTC
CSATNTQKGDEQYF
>14|TRBD2|TRBV3-1|TRBJ2-7|-
TGTGCCAGCAGCCAGATCAAAGCGGGGACCGAGCAGTACTTC
CASSQIKAGTEQYF
>15|TRBD1|TRBV12-3/TRBV12-4|TRBJ2-7|many
TGTGCCAGCAGTAGCCGGACAGGGGGCTCCTACGAGCAGTACTTC
CASSSRTGGSYEQYF
>13|-|TRBV5-6|TRBJ2-7|-
TGTGCCAGCAGCCTTTTTGCGTCCTACGAGCAGTACTTC
CASSLFASYEQYF
>13|TRBD2|TRBV27|TRBJ2-7|-
TGTGCCAGCATCACCAGCGGGGGCTACGAGCAGTACTTC
CASITSGGYEQYF
>15|TRBD2|TRBV4-3|TRBJ2-2|few
TGCGCCAGCAGCCGGACTAGCGGGGGGGCCTGGGAGCTGTTTTTT
CASSRTSGGAWELFF
>14|-|TRBV5-1|TRBJ1-1|few
TGCGCCAGCAGCTTGGGCAGCTCTCGGGGTGAAGCTTTCTTT
CASSLGSSRGEAFF
>15|TRBD2|TRBV20-1|TRBJ2-1|few
TGCAGTGCTCTTAGCGGGAGTGGCTCCTACAATGAGCAGTTCTTC
CSALSGSGSYNEQFF
>13|TRBD1|TRBV7-9|TRBJ2-7|many
TGTGCCAGCAGCTTCCCGGGACAGACAGAGCAGTACTTC
CASSFPGQTEQYF
>16|TRBD2|TRBV5-4|TRBJ2-3|-
TGTGCCAGCAGCCCCCAATTAGCGGGGGGGTGGAATACGCAGTATTTT
CASSPQLAGGWNTQYF
>14|-|TRBV5-1|TRBJ2-1|many
TGCGCCAGCAGCTTGTGGGACCCTTACAATGAGCAGTTCTTC
CASSLWDPYNEQFF
>12|-|TRBV29-1|TRBJ2-1|few
TGCAGCGTTCGCATGTCGGCGAATGAGCAGTTCTTC
CSVRMSANEQFF
>16|-|TRBV11-2|TRBJ2-1|-
TGTGCCAGCAGCTCAGGTAGCGGAGTACCGCGGGATGAGCAGTTCTTC
CASSSGSGVPRDEQFF
>16|TRBD1|TRBV28|TRBJ1-1|-
TGTGCCAGCAGTTTATTTTGGAAGGGGGCGCGCACTGAAGCTTTCTTT
CASSLFWKGARTEAFF